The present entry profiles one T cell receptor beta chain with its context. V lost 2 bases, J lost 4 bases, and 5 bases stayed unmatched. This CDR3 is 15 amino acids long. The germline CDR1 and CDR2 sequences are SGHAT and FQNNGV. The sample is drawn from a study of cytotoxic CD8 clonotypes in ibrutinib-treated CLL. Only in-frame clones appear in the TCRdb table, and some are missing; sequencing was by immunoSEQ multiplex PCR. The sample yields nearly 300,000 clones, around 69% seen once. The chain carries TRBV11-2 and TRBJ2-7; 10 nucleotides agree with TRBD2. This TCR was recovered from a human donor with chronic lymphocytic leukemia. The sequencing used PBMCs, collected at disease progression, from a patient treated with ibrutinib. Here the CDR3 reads CASSLLLAGEYEQYF. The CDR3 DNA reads TGTGCCAGCAGCTTATTGCTAGCGGGAGAATACGAGCAGTACTTC.